The 2 T cell receptor beta chains below all came from one sample that was sequenced in a study of cytomegalovirus exposure and HLA in healthy donors (dated by TCRdb to 2015 to 2018). The library was prepared using the immunoSEQ multiplex PCR assay. The multiplex PCR relied on a mix of 60 forward primers for TCR Vbeta segments and 13 reverse primers for TCR Jbeta segments. TCRdb retrieved this table from immuneACCESS and kept in-frame rearrangements only. Not all clones are present; in checked studies, unresolved V genes account for under half, and no reason is known for the remainder. The sample table records 150,000 to 200,000 clones; 65% to 80% of these occur just once. The top ten clonotypes cover about 2.6% of the sample. Material: PBMCs. The receptors were sampled from a woman aged 40 to 50 in good health and CMV-seropositive.

The chain uses TRBV6-5 and TRBJ2-7; the D is unclear. Germline V gene sequence: CDR1 MNHEY, CDR2 SVGAGI. The length of the CDR3 is 14 residues. Trimming removed 5 bases at V and 3 bases at J, with 14 bases between. The CDR3 DNA sequence: TGTGCCAGCAGTCAGCGAAGTCGAAACTACGAGCAGTACTTC. This encodes CASSQRSRNYEQYF.

The chain carries TRBV7-2 and TRBJ2-1; 8 bases line up with TRBD1. CDR3 length: 15 amino acids. The germline CDR1 and CDR2 sequences are SGHTA and FQGNSA. V lost 4 bases and J lost 3; bases outside the gene matches: 5. The CDR3 sequence: CASSSGTGDYNEQFF. CDR3 DNA: TGTGCCAGCAGCTCCGGGACAGGAGACTACAATGAGCAGTTCTTC.